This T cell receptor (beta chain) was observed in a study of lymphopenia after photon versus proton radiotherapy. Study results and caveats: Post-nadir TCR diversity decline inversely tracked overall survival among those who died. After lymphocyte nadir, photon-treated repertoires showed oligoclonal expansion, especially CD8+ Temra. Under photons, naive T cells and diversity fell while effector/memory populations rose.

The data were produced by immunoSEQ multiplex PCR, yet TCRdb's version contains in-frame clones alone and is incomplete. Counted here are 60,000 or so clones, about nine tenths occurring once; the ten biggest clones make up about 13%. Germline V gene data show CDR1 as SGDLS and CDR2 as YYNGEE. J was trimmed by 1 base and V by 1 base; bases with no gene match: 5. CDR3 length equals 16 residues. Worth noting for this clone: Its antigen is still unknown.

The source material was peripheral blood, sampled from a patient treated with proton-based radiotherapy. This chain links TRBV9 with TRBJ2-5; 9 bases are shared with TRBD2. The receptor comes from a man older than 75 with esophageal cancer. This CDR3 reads CASSVQSGRLQETQYF. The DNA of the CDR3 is TGTGCCAGCAGCGTACAAAGCGGGAGGCTCCAAGAGACCCAGTACTTC. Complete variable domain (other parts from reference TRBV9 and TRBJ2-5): DSGVTQTPKHLITATGQRVTLRCSPRSGDLSVYWYQQSLDQGLQFLIQYYNGEERAKGNILERFSAQQFPDLHSELNLSSLELGDSALYFCASSVQSGRLQETQYFGPGTRLLVL.